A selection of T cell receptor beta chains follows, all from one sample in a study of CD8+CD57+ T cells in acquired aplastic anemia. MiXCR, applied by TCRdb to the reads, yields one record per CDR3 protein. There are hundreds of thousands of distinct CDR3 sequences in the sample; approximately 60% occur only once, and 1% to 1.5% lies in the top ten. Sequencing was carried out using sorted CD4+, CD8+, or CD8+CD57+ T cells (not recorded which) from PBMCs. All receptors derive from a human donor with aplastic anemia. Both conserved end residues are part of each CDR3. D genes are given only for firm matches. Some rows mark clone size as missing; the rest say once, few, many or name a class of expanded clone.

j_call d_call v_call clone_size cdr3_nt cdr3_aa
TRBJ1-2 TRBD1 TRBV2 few TGTGCCAGCATCACTACCCCGGGACAGGGGAATGGCTACACCTTC CASITTPGQGNGYTF
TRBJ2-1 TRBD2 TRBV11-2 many TGTGCCAGCAGCAAACGACTAGCGGGAGTGCGTAGTAAGGATTCGGATGAGCAGTTCTTC CASSKRLAGVRSKDSDEQFF
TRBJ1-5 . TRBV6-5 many TGTGCCAGCAGTTACCGCCCACCTTATAGCAATCAGCCCCAGCATTTT CASSYRPPYSNQPQHF
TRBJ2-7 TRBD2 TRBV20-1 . TGCAGTGCTAGTAAGGAGAGCGGGGCTCGGAGCGAGCAGTACTTC CSASKESGARSEQYF
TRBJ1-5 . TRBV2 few TGTGCCAGCAAGACAGCCAACGGGGCCTATAGCAATCAGCCCCAGCATTTT CASKTANGAYSNQPQHF
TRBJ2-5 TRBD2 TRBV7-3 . TGTGCCAGCAGCTTAGCTATGACTAGCGGACAAGAGACCCAGTACTTC CASSLAMTSGQETQYF
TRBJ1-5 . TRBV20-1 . TGCAGTGCTAGAACACTCGAGGGCAATCAGCCCCAGCATTTT CSARTLEGNQPQHF
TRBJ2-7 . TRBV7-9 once TGTGCCAGCAGCTTAGGCAAATACGAGCAGTACTTC CASSLGKYEQYF
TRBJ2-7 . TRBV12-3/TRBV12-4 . TGTGCCAGCACCCCCGACTTTTCCTACGAGCAGTACTTC CASTPDFSYEQYF
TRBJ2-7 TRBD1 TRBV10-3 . TGTGCCATCAGGTCGGGACAGCCCTACGAGCAGTACTTC CAIRSGQPYEQYF
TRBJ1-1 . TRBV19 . TGTGCCAGTAGTAGGCAGGGGAACACTGAAGCTCTCTTT CASSRQGNTEALF
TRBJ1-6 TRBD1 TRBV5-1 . TGCGCCAGCAGCTTACGGACCGGGACAGAGGGTTCACCCCTCCACTTT CASSLRTGTEGSPLHF
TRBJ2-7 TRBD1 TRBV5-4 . TGTGCCAGCAGCTTGGGACAGGGGAAGGGCGAGCAGTACTTC CASSLGQGKGEQYF
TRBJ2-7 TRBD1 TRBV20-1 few TGCAGTGCTACCGACAGGGTCTACGAGCAGTACTTC CSATDRVYEQYF
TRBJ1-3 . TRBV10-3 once TGTGCCATCAGCCCGGGACAAACATTCTCTGGAAACACCATATATTTT CAISPGQTFSGNTIYF
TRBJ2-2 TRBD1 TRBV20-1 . TGCAGTGCTAGAGATAAACGGACAGGGGACACCGGGGAGCTGTTTTTT CSARDKRTGDTGELFF
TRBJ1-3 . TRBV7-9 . TGTGCCAGCAGCCCTCAACAGGGAAGTGGAAACACCATATATTTT CASSPQQGSGNTIYF
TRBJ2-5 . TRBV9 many TGTGCCAGCAGCGATCTCACCGGCGAGACCCAGTACTTC CASSDLTGETQYF
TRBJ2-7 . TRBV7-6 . TGTGCCAGCAGCCCCGGGACTTTCCAAAACGAGCAGTACTTC CASSPGTFQNEQYF
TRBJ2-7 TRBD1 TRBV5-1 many TGCGCCAGCAGCTTGGGACCCGGGACAGGGGCCTACTCCTACGAGCAGTACTTC CASSLGPGTGAYSYEQYF
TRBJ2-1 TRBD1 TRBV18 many TGTGCCAGCTCGTCAGGACAGGGCTCCTACAATGAGCAGTTCTTC CASSSGQGSYNEQFF
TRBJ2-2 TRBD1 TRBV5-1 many TGCGCCAGCAGCTCACGGACAGGGGACACCGGGGAGCTGTTTTTT CASSSRTGDTGELFF
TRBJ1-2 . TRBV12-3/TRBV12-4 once TGTGCCAGCAGTTTAGGGGCAGACAGTAACTATGGCTACACCTTC CASSLGADSNYGYTF
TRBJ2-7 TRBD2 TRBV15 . TGTGCCACCAGCAGAACCGGGACTAGCGGGGTTTACGAGCAGTACTTC CATSRTGTSGVYEQYF
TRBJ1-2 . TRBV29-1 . TGCAGCGTTGAAACTGCACGGAACTATGGCTACACCTTC CSVETARNYGYTF
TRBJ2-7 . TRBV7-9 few TGTGCCAGCAGCTTATCCCTCATGGATATGGAGCAGTACTTC CASSLSLMDMEQYF
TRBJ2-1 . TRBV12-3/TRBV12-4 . TGTGCCAGCAGTTTCAGACTGGCGGGATTCTACAATGAGCAGTTCTTC CASSFRLAGFYNEQFF
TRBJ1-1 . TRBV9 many TGTGCCAGCAGCGTATTGGAGGGCACTGAAGCTTTCTTT CASSVLEGTEAFF